The sequence of this T cell receptor beta chain was determined in a study of persistence of HIV-infected CD4 T cells. Study-wide context: Isolated cells were CMV- and HIV-1 Gag-responding CD4+ T cells.

Cells were stimulated with overlapping HIV-1 Gag 15-mer peptides. CD40L-negative CD69-negative CD45RO-high memory CD4+ T cells were sorted as populations depleted of antigen-responding cells. Overall study results and limits: TCR oligoclonality correlated with proviral oligoclonality in the same sorted populations.

This clone showed up just a few times. The target antigen is unknown. Germline V gives CDR1 MNHEY, CDR2 SVGAGI. This CDR3 comprises 15 residues. Unmatched junction bases numbered 4, after V lost 0 bases and J lost 13 bases. This was the immunoSEQ version 4 assay in survey mode. The table came from immunoSEQ multiplex PCR; TCRdb's copy has only in-frame clones and leaves some out. The data contain about 36,000 clones, roughly 84% of them singletons. The receptor was isolated from an adult with HIV. The donor label of this sample is uncertain. Here the sequenced sample was cultured CD4+ T cells from PBMCs, taken from a patient who received antiretroviral therapy. The chain uses TRBV6-5 and TRBJ1-6; the match to TRBD1 covers 12 bases. The CDR3 DNA reads TGTGCCAGCAGTTACTCCGGGACAGGGGGCTCGCCCCTCCACTTT. This sequence encodes CASSYSGTGGSPLHF.